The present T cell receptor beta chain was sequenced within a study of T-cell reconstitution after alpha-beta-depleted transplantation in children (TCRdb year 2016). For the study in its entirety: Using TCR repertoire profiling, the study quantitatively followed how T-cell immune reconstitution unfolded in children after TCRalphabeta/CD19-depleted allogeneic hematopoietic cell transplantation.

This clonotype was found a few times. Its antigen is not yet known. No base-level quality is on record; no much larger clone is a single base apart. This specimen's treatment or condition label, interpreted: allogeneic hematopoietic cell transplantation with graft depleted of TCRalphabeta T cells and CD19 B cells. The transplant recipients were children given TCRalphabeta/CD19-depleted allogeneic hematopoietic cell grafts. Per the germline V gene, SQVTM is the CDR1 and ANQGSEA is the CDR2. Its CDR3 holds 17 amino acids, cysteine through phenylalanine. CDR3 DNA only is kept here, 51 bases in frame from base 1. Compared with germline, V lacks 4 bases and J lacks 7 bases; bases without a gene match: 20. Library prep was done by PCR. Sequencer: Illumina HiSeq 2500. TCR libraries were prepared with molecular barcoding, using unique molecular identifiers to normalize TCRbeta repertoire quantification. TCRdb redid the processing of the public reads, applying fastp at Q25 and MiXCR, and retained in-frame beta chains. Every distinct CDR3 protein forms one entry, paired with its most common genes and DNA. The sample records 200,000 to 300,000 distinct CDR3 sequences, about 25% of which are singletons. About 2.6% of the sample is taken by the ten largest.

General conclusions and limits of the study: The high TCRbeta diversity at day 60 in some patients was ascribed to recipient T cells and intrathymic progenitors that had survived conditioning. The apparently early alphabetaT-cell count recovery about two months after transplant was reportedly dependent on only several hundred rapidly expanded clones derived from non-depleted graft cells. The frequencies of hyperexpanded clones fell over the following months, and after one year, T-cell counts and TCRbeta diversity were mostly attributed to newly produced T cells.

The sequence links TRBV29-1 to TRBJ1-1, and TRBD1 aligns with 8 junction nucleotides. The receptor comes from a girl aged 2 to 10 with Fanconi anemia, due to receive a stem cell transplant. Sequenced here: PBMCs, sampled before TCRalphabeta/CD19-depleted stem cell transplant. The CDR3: CSVGPEDGTGGIIEAFF. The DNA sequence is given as TGCAGCGTTGGGCCTGAAGATGGGACAGGTGGGATAATTGAAGCTTTCTTT.